The 6 T cell receptor beta chains below come from one sample, sequenced in a study of T cell repertoires in cytomegalovirus infection. These receptors' antigens are unknown. TCRdb used MiXCR to reprocess the reads, holding one entry per CDR3 protein. The data hold fewer than 950,000 distinct CDR3 sequences, with about 30% observed a single time. The specimen was cultured CD8+ T cells from PBMCs, collected from culture after CMV antigen stimulation. The source is a human donor in good health (CMV status not recorded). Some clones in this sample may be carry-over from other donors' samples.

Worth noting for this clonotype: At one of its ends the junction is not consistent with the germline gene, which may arise from a read error. The chain combines TRBV5-5 with TRBJ2-5, with D perhaps given as TRBD1 or TRBD2 (6 bases each). There are 14 residues in the CDR3. The germline V gene has CDR1 SGHKS and CDR2 YYEKEE (reference sequence). This chain's CDR3 is CVSRGYREVKTQYF. For the CDR3, the DNA is TGTGTCAGCAGAGGTTACAGGGAGGTAAAGACCCAGTACTTC.

The gene calls are TRBV11-2 and TRBJ1-3; D may be TRBD1 (5 bases). The CDR3 totals 17 residues. Germline CDR1 reads SGHAT; CDR2 reads FQNNGV. Trimming pared 2 bases from V and 0 bases from J, leaving 14 bases between. The CDR3 loop is CASSLWTRGGSGNTIYF. The CDR3 bases are TGTGCCAGCAGCTTATGGACTCGGGGGGGCTCTGGAAACACCATATATTTT.

This chain links TRBV20-1 with TRBJ2-5, with 13 bases that match TRBD2. V lost 6 bases and J lost 5; bases outside the gene matches: 9. The germline V gene encodes CDR1 DFQATT and CDR2 SNEGSKA (reference sequence). This CDR3 contains 15 residues. The CDR3 loop reads CSAQTSGGIGETQYF. CDR3 DNA: TGCAGTGCGCAGACTAGCGGGGGGATCGGGGAGACCCAGTACTTC.

The V gene is TRBV7-6, the J gene TRBJ1-1, with D possibly being TRBD1 (6 bases). The CDR3 covers 16 residues. V was clipped by 1 base and J by 5 bases, with 17 bases between them. CDR1 and CDR2 (germline): SGHVS, FNYEAQ. The CDR3: CASSLEVEGGVTEAFF. Here the CDR3 DNA reads TGTGCCAGCAGCTTAGAAGTTGAAGGGGGGGTAACTGAAGCTTTCTTT.

This clonotype was picked up a small number of times. The chain combines TRBV6-6 with TRBJ2-7, with D unclear. The CDR3 extends over 15 amino acids. Trimming removed 0 bases from V and 4 bases from J, with 13 bases in between. Germline V gene data show CDR1 as MNHNY and CDR2 as SVGAGI (reference sequence). CDR3: CASSYSDTPIYEQYV. CDR3 DNA sequence: TGTGCCAGCAGTTACTCAGACACACCGATTTACGAGCAGTACGTC.

The V call is TRBV7-9, the J call TRBJ1-1; 9 bases line up with TRBD1. V gave up 5 bases and J gave up 11 bases; unmatched junction bases: 12. The CDR3 extends over 14 amino acids. CDR1 and CDR2 (germline): SEHNR, FQNEAQ (reference sequence). The CDR3 sequence: CASSPSGQGSAAFF. The DNA for the CDR3 is TGTGCCAGCAGCCCTTCCGGACAGGGGTCAGCCGCTTTCTTT.